Below, one TCR beta chain is given with its context. V shed 6 bases, J shed 7 bases, and the junction held 9 bases outside the gene matches. The germline CDR1 and CDR2 sequences are LNHDA and SQIVND (reference sequence). This CDR3 region has 15 residues. Donors received nivolumab, ipilimumab, aspirin, low-dose cyclophosphamide and low-dose radiotherapy. The sample originates from a study of low-dose radiotherapy and immunotherapy resistance in tumors. Overall study context: Those assigned to Cohort 2 were treated with 1 Gy per fraction every two weeks (13 Gy in total over 26 weeks).

Gene-specific TRAV and TRBV primers were used for first-strand cDNA, covering alpha and beta chains. Over approximately 20 PCR cycles, TCRs were amplified from a constant-region primer and V-primer adapter. TCRdb recomputed calls from the reads with MiXCR, one row per CDR3 protein. The sample carries 10,000 to 15,000 distinct CDR3 sequences, 76% recorded once. This receptor was obtained from a human donor with advanced metastatic prostate, ovarian, gallbladder or colorectal cancer (not recorded which). This table probably holds off-target reads from a library built for another chain. This chain connects TRBV19 to TRBJ1-6; 7 bases are shared with TRBD1. In nucleotides, the CDR3 is TGTGCCAGTAGGACCGAGACAGGGTGGAATTCACCCCTCCACTTT. Protein product: CASRTETGWNSPLHF.